The clone carrying this TCR beta chain was seen just once. Its antigen is not known. These data come from a study of cytomegalovirus exposure and HLA in healthy donors. Generated by immunoSEQ multiplex PCR, the TCRdb table keeps only in-frame clones and is missing some. The sample lists 180,000 or so clones, 86% occurring once. Study-wide results and caveats: Generally TCR sequences proved uncommon, though certain public TCRs appeared in numerous donors. Later, an analysis found that TCR clusters from the first cohort tended to co-occur in the 110 or so validation repertoires. In vitro confirmation showed a few CMV-associated chains to be CMV antigen specific.

CDR3 length: 14 residues. Germline V lookup: CDR1 KGHSH, CDR2 LQKENI. The V gene end was trimmed by 3 bases and the J gene end by 7 bases; junction bases not matched to a gene: 3. The chain couples TRBV18 to TRBJ1-4, with 9 bases lining up with TRBD1. The specimen was PBMCs. This TCR was recovered from a man aged 18 to 29 in good health and CMV-seropositive. The CDR3 reads CASSPTGGFEKLFF. The CDR3 nucleotides are TGTGCCAGCTCACCGACAGGGGGGTTTGAAAAACTGTTTTTT.